This T cell receptor beta chain was found in a study of cytomegalovirus exposure and HLA in healthy donors (dated by TCRdb to about 2017). With respect to the entire study: An earlier analysis of roughly 610 of the donors reported under 300 Gb of sequence data and 117 million unique TCR beta sequences obtained from around 180 million T cells. Class I and class II HLA loci were covered by the typing at four-digit resolution. The genetic ancestry cluster associated with self-reported Caucasian donors included 81% of the roughly 360 genotyped donors. An early release that covered several hundred HLA-typed donors contained approximately 300 gigabases of sequencing data and tens of millions of unique TCR sequences. Among about 400 genotyped donors of the cohort, an average of approximately 240,000 unique TCR beta nucleotide sequences was sequenced per donor, of which approximately 19% were non-productive. In a later analysis, previously published TCR beta repertoires from 500 to 750 donors were re-analyzed and high-resolution HLA genotyping was added so that TCR occurrence patterns could be studied. The aim of the study was to test whether cataloging public T cell receptors could identify signatures of past pathogen exposure. The T cell repertoires of around 670 subjects were profiled by immunosequencing and related to cytomegalovirus serostatus. An earlier analysis of approximately 500 of the donors applied high-throughput TCR beta sequencing to assess whether each TCR beta V gene segment acted as functional or pseudogenic. Along with the approximately 600-subject first cohort, a separate validation cohort of roughly 110 different subjects was used. A later genetic analysis used genome-wide SNP genotypes for about 60% of the 666 donors, treating that subset as a discovery cohort. Typing coverage differed by locus: A, B, C, DRB1 and DQB1 were typed in about 620-630 donors, DQA1 in about 510, DPA1 in approximately 600, and DPB1 in 472. The study combined high-throughput TCR immunosequencing, statistical association of individual TCRs with disease status, and machine learning to predict cytomegalovirus infection status. Every discovery cohort repertoire had been produced on one sequencing platform. Rather than drawing on any new phenotypic data, the later analysis identified candidate immune exposures from TCR beta sequences and the way those sequences occurred across donors. Donor age, sex, ethnicity and CMV serostatus were compiled together with the repertoire data. Several DR-DQ haplotypes were treated as single units for association and clustering because of strong linkage in the cohort.

Library method: the immunoSEQ multiplex PCR assay. For the multiplex PCR, a mixture combining 60 forward primers for TCR Vbeta segments and 13 reverse primers for TCR Jbeta segments was used. A multiplex PCR assay on genomic DNA amplified the CDR3 region of rearranged TCR beta genes. Amplified TCR beta libraries were sequenced as 87-base-pair reads on the Illumina HiSeq System. The original methods were these. In a later analysis, 70 million to 95 million unique TCR beta chains were counted across the 690 or so repertoires, and around 11 million of these chains were shared by at least two donors. A nearest-neighbor algorithm error-corrected the raw reads and collapsed the reads into unique sequences, merging closely related sequences to remove PCR and sequencing errors. V, D and J gene segments were assigned by aligning CDR3 sequences to IMGT reference sequences. For a sequence to be retained, at least a six-nucleotide match to both a V gene segment and a J gene segment was required. Rearrangements were called productive when the CDR3 lacked stop codons and stayed in frame with V and J; all others were non-productive. CDR3 was defined according to IMGT convention as the region running from the second conserved V-encoded cysteine to the conserved J-encoded phenylalanine. The earlier analysis of about 530 of the donors excluded any sequence lacking an unambiguous match to a single V gene segment. In an earlier analysis of approximately 500 of the donors, a V segment was called functional when productive rearrangements were above 56.7%, and segregating when the standard deviation between donors exceeded 5%. A statistical classification framework was developed to diagnose cytomegalovirus status using the catalog of TCR beta chain sequences. V and J gene assignment, in a later analysis, came from comparing TCR nucleotide sequences with IMGT/GENE-DB human TR gene sequences. Using the TCRdist pipeline, a later analysis assigned CDR3 sequences along with most-parsimonious VDJ recombination scenarios. A later analysis defined each TCR beta chain by its CDR3 amino acid sequence plus V-gene family, and excluded reads lacking a unique V-gene family. To address suspected cross-contamination and a sequencing artifact, a later analysis removed roughly 640 highly shared, low-generation-probability nucleotide sequences. In a later analysis, a clonal expansion index was calculated for each public chain from normalized within-repertoire ranks of inferred template counts. A later analysis computed generation probabilities with a VDJ recombination model fitted to out-of-frame rearrangements, and checked the results against IGoR. A later analysis scored TCR-TCR, TCR-HLA and TCR-CMV co-occurrence with hypergeometric tests, applying a repertoire-size bias correction to TCR pairs. A later analysis estimated false discovery rates by permuting HLA or CMV assignments 20 times. In a later analysis, co-occurring TCRs were grouped using DBSCAN, with TCRdist sequence similarity added in when clustering inside HLA-allele-positive subsets. Repertoires with fewer than 30,000 or more than 120,000 public chains were left out of co-occurrence clustering, as were a few repertoires with anomalous nucleotide sharing. Held by TCRdb, this immuneACCESS table contains in-frame sequences only and omits some clones. Under half of the omission traces to an unresolved V gene where checked; the cause of the rest is unknown. The DNA gave D and trimming, while V, J and clone size come from that table. This sample comprises 150,000 to 200,000 clones, around 87% of them detected only once. Together, the top ten hold approximately 1.5% of the sample.

In total, 600 or so healthy bone marrow donors made up the cohort. At the time of sampling, all cohort members were nominally healthy, though unrecorded immune exposures were likely present. The donor was CMV seronegative and belonged to the group of under 400 seronegative cohort members. Every donor gave a peripheral blood sample, and the peripheral blood mononuclear cells from that sample were used for TCR beta sequencing. The Qiagen DNeasy Blood Extraction Kit was used to extract genomic DNA from the blood cell samples. Comment on this clone: Its antigen is currently not known. No clone much larger than this one lies a single base away; base qualities are absent.

What the work shows at the level of the full study, not this receptor alone: Strong co-occurrence of HLA alleles, especially DR and DQ, made assigning TCR associations to individual alleles difficult. Sequencing depth was assumed to be roughly uniform across donors in the presence/absence analyses, though that assumption may not hold. A few of the identified cytomegalovirus-associated TCR beta chains were confirmed in vitro to be specific for cytomegalovirus antigens. Because some donors lacked HLA typing at each locus, the association tests relied only on the typed subset. In a later genetic analysis, fewer N-insertions in productive TCRs were reported among donors in an Asian-associated ancestry cluster than the roughly 700-donor mean. Across donors, most TCR sequences were observed very rarely, whereas some public TCRs were present in many individuals. The 87-base-pair reads could not distinguish some IMGT-functional V segments, including TRBV6-2 and TRBV6-3, so those segments were excluded. Several of the top co-occurrence clusters appeared to be linked to parvovirus B19, influenza, CMV and Epstein-Barr virus, according to a later analysis. Most CMV-associated TCR beta chains appeared to be HLA-restricted in a later analysis, and the HLA associations seemed to be driven largely by CMV exposure. In a later analysis, HLA-associated TCR beta chains showed more clonal expansion and lower generation probabilities than non-associated chains that were equally common. In both the original and validation cohorts, the classifier was reported to diagnose cytomegalovirus status with high specificity and sensitivity. In an earlier analysis of some 500 of the donors, most TCR beta V segments were observed in productive rearrangements about 90% or about 30% of the time, broadly matching IMGT annotations. For the cohort, immune exposure information was limited to CMV serostatus. Only TCR beta chains were sequenced in this cohort, and the absence of alpha or paired-chain data limited detectable features. In a later analysis, 16,951 TCR beta sequences were associated with specific HLA alleles at a false discovery rate of 0.05. The sequencing pipeline was judged likely to have produced a cluster of highly shared sequence variants as a technical artifact. The study gave a list of 150 to 200 TCR beta chains associated with cytomegalovirus. A further reported finding was that TCR beta sequences accurately predicted the HLA-A and HLA-B alleles for most subjects in the first cohort. The authors suggested that the approach could potentially be generalized to other disease states and immunological phenotypes. According to a later analysis, TCR association rates differed among HLA loci, with DRB1 alleles showing the most associated TCRs and HLA-C alleles showing the fewest. Roughly 17 rarely observed V segments, including chromosome 9 orphons, were excluded from the earlier analysis of approximately 600 of the donors because counts were too low. In a later genetic analysis, a missense DCLRE1C variant was associated with V-gene and J-gene trimming of TCR beta chains, and the association was replicated in an independent cohort. Linkage disequilibrium might explain the correlated functional status among segregating V segments, but an unknown experimental factor could not be ruled out.

The CDR3, from cysteine to phenylalanine, totals 17 residues. Only the CDR3 portion is preserved as DNA: 51 bases, with reading frame beginning at the first base. V is pruned by 4 bases and J by 3 bases, leaving 9 bases of the junction without a gene match. For CDR1 and CDR2, the germline V gene lists KGHSH and LQKENI. Sample: PBMCs. Rearrangement joined TRBV18 to TRBJ2-2; 9 central nucleotides agree with TRBD1. The clonotype originates from a woman between 18 and 29 years old in good health and CMV-seronegative. The DNA sequence is given as TGTGCCAGCTCACTAAGTCCGGGACAGGGAGACACCGGGGAGCTGTTTTTT. Protein translation: CASSLSPGQGDTGELFF.